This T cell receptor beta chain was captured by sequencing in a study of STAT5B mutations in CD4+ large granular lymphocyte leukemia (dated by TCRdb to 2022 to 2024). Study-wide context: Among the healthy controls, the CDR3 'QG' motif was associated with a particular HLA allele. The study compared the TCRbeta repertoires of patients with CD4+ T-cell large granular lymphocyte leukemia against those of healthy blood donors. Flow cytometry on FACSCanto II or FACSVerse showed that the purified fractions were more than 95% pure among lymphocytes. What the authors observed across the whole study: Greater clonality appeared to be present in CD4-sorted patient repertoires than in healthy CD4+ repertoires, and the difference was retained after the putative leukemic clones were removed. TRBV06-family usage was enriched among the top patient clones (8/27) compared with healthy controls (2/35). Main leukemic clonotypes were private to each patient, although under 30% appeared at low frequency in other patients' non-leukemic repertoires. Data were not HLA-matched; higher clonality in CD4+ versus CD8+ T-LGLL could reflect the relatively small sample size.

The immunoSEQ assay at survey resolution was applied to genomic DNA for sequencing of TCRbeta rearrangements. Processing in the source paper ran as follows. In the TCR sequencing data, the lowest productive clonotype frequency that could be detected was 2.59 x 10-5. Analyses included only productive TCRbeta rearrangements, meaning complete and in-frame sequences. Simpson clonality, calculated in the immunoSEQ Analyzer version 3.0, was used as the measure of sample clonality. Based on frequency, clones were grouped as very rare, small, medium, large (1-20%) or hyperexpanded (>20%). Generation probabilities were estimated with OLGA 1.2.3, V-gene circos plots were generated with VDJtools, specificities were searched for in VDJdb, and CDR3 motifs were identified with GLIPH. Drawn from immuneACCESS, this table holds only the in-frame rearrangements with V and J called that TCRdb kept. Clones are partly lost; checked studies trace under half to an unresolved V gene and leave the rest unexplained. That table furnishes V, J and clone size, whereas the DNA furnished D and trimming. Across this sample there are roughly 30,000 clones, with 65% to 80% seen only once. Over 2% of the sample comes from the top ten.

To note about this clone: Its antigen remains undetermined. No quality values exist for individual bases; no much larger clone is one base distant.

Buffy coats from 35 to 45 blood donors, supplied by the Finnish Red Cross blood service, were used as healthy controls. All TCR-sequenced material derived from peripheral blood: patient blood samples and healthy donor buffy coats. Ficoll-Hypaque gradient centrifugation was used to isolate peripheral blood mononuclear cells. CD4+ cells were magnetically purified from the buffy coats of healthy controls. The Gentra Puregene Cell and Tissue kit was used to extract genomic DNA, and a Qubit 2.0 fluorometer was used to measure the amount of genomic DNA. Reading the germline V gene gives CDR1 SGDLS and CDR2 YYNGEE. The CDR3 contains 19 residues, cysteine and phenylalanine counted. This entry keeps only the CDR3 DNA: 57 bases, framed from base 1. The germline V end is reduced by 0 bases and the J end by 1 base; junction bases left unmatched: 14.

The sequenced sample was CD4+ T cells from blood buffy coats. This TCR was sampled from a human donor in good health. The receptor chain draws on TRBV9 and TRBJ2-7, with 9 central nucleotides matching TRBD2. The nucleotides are TGTGCCAGCAGCGTAGACCCGGCTAGCGGGACCTATCTATCCTACGAGCAGTACTTC. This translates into CASSVDPASGTYLSYEQYF. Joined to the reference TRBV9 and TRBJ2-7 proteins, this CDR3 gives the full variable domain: DSGVTQTPKHLITATGQRVTLRCSPRSGDLSVYWYQQSLDQGLQFLIQYYNGEERAKGNILERFSAQQFPDLHSELNLSSLELGDSALYFCASSVDPASGTYLSYEQYFGPGTRLTVT.